One and the same sample provided the 30 T cell receptor beta chains below, sequenced in a study of cytomegalovirus exposure and HLA in healthy donors. The primer mix had 60 Vbeta and 13 Jbeta primers. The table came from immunoSEQ multiplex PCR; TCRdb's copy has only in-frame clones and leaves some out. Here the sample spans more than 95,000 clones, 83% being singletons. Sequencing used PBMCs. The receptor source for this set is a man aged 18 to 29 in good health and CMV-seronegative.

This clone has a handful of counts. This chain connects TRBV7-2 to TRBJ2-1; D not certain. This CDR3 comprises 15 residues. The V end lost 2 bases, the J end lost 3 bases, and 11 bases lay between the germline ends. In germline, CDR1 is SGHTA, CDR2 FQGNSA. CDR3 nucleotide sequence: TGTGCCAGCAGCTTAAAAGCAGGATTCTACAATGAGCAGTTCTTC. This codes for CASSLKAGFYNEQFF. Full variable domain (remainder filled in from reference TRBV7-2 and TRBJ2-1): GAGVSQSPSNKVTEKGKDVELRCDPISGHTALYWYRQSLGQGLEFLIYFQGNSAPDKSGLPSDRFSAERTGGSVSTLTIQRTQQEDSAVYLCASSLKAGFYNEQFFGPGTRLTVL.

The chain carries TRBV9 and TRBJ2-2; perhaps TRBD2 as D (6 bases). Between the trimmed V and J ends, which lost 3 bases and 12 bases, there was a span of 21 bases. CDR1 is SGDLS, CDR2 YYNGEE, per germline. The CDR3 length is 15 residues. The CDR3 nucleotides read TGTGCCAGCAGCGGACGTACCGGGACTGGGGGACAGCTGTTTTTT. This translates into CASSGRTGTGGQLFF.

The chain uses TRBV28 and TRBJ2-3; 8 nucleotides agree with TRBD2. Germline V CDR1 and CDR2: MDHEN, SYDVKM. With V trimmed by 7 bases and J by 2 bases, 17 bases remained unmatched. The CDR3 spans 18 residues. CDR3 protein: CASTSSGGREVVTDTQYF. The CDR3 bases are TGTGCCAGCACCTCCTCGGGGGGGAGGGAGGTCGTCACAGATACGCAGTATTTT.

The chain uses TRBV21-1 and TRBJ2-1; whether TRBD2, the table's D call, matches the DNA was not checked. TRBV21-1 is a known pseudogene. The CDR3 spans 18 residues. This chain's CDR3 is CASSKLGASGRSYNEQFF. The CDR3 DNA reads as TGTGCCAGCAGCAAACTGGGGGCTAGCGGGAGATCCTACAATGAGCAGTTCTTC.

V usage is TRBV6-6 and J usage is TRBJ1-1; no clear D. Trimming removed 3 bases at V and 1 base at J, with 6 bases between. Germline CDR1 is MNHNY and CDR2 is SVGAGI (reference sequence). CDR3 length: 13 amino acids. The CDR3 spells CASSYRGNTEAFF. The CDR3 nucleotides read TGTGCCAGCAGTTATCGGGGGAACACTGAAGCTTTCTTT.

This sequence joins TRBV5-4 and TRBJ1-2; weak D call: TRBD1 (5 bases). The CDR3 spans 15 residues. Trimming removed 5 bases at V and 4 bases at J, with 18 bases between. Germline CDR1 is SGHNT and CDR2 is YYREEE (reference sequence). CDR3 protein: CASRPGQGYFYGYTF. The DNA of the CDR3 is TGTGCCAGCAGGCCCGGACAAGGATATTTCTATGGCTACACCTTC.

This chain joins TRBV6-5 and TRBJ2-7, with 8 bases identical to TRBD1. The V gene end was trimmed by 6 bases and the J gene end by 3 bases; junction bases not matched to a gene: 7. The CDR3 spans 14 residues. CDR1 and CDR2 (germline): MNHEY, SVGAGI. DNA for the CDR3: TGTGCCAGCAGGTACGGACAGGGCGTCTACGAGCAGTACTTC. Encoded protein: CASRYGQGVYEQYF.

J is TRBJ1-2 and V is TRBV7-2; the match to TRBD1 covers 7 bases. Per germline, CDR1 SGHTA and CDR2 FQGNSA. The CDR3 runs to 16 residues. V was clipped by 4 bases and J by 0 bases; unmatched bases: 8. DNA for the CDR3: TGTGCCAGCAGCTCCCCCTTGGGACAGACTAACTATGGCTACACCTTC. Protein: CASSSPLGQTNYGYTF.

The rearrangement uses TRBV9 and TRBJ1-5; D gene unclear. The ends were cut back, 3 bases at V and 3 bases at J, with 10 bases in the middle. The CDR3 contains 14 residues. Germline assignment: CDR1 SGDLS and CDR2 YYNGEE. The CDR3 loop reads CASSDDGDNQPQHF. The CDR3 nucleotides are TGTGCCAGCAGCGATGACGGAGACAATCAGCCCCAGCATTTT.

The chain couples TRBV6-5 to TRBJ1-1; TRBD1 agrees at 11 bases. The germline V gene has CDR1 MNHEY and CDR2 SVGAGI. The CDR3 loop spans 15 amino acids. V shed 5 bases, J shed 1 base, and the junction held 3 bases outside the gene matches. The CDR3 loop reads CASSPGQGGNTEAFF. The CDR3 region has the DNA TGTGCCAGCAGTCCGGGACAGGGGGGGAACACTGAAGCTTTCTTT.

The rearrangement uses TRBV10-3 and TRBJ2-7; D ambiguous. The CDR3 length is 15 residues. V dropped 2 bases and J dropped 2 bases, with 13 bases sitting between them. Germline V gene sequence: CDR1 ENHRY, CDR2 SYGVKD. The CDR3 DNA is TGTGCCATCAGTGAGCGAGGCCGTTCTGCCTACGAGCAGTACTTC. Translating it yields CAISERGRSAYEQYF.

This chain connects TRBV5-1 to TRBJ2-2, with D perhaps TRBD1 (5 bases). Trimming took off 3 bases at V and 8 bases at J, with 8 bases between the two ends. In germline, CDR1 is SGHRS, CDR2 YFSETQ. CDR3 length: 12 residues. CDR3 bases: TGCGCCAGCAGCTACGGACAAGGGGAGCTGTTTTTT. Its protein product is CASSYGQGELFF. Drawing the rest from reference TRBV5-1 and TRBJ2-2, the complete variable domain is KAGVTQTPRYLIKTRGQQVTLSCSPISGHRSVSWYQQTPGQGLQFLFEYFSETQRNKGNFPGRFSGRQFSNSRSEMNVSTLELGDSALYLCASSYGQGELFFGEGSRLTVL.

About this clone: Other DNA sequences from this sample encode an identical CDR3 as well. The chain is built from TRBV14 and TRBJ2-5; 14 bases are a match to TRBD2. From germline, CDR1 is SGHDN and CDR2 FVKESK. Germline trimming cut 2 bases from V and 2 bases from J; bases unmatched to any gene: 13. There are 20 residues in the CDR3. CDR3 residues: CASSQYVGLAGGRGQETQYF. In nucleotides, the CDR3 is TGTGCCAGCAGCCAATATGTAGGACTAGCGGGAGGCCGGGGGCAAGAGACCCAGTACTTC.

The rearrangement links TRBV7-2 to TRBJ2-5; D ambiguous. The ends were cut back, 2 bases at V and 3 bases at J, with 10 bases in the middle. The CDR3 totals 14 residues. Looked up from germline, CDR1 is SGHTA and CDR2 is FQGNSA. The CDR3 loop is CASSLNPLKETQYF. In DNA, the CDR3 is TGTGCCAGCAGCTTAAATCCTCTTAAAGAGACCCAGTACTTC.

The V and J genes are TRBV7-9 and TRBJ2-1; 8 bases match TRBD1. From germline, CDR1 is SEHNR and CDR2 FQNEAQ (reference sequence). Unmatched junction bases numbered 2, after V lost 1 base and J lost 3 bases. The CDR3 loop spans 15 amino acids. The CDR3 is CASSLEGTGYNEQFF. The CDR3 bases are TGTGCCAGCAGCTTAGAGGGGACAGGCTACAATGAGCAGTTCTTC. Full variable domain (missing parts from reference TRBV7-9 and TRBJ2-1): DTGVSQNPRHKITKRGQNVTFRCDPISEHNRLYWYRQTLGQGPEFLTYFQNEAQLEKSRLLSDRFSAERPKGSFSTLEIQRTEQGDSAMYLCASSLEGTGYNEQFFGPGTRLTVL.

Note on this clone: The germline gene is not matched at one end of the junction; a read error may be the cause. This rearrangement joins TRBV6-5 to TRBJ2-2; D remains ambiguous. The CDR3 runs 13 residues. CDR1 and CDR2 from the germline V gene are MNHEY and SVGAGI. The CDR3 loop is CASSDSDTGELFF. DNA of the CDR3: TGTGCCAGCAGTGACTCCGACACCGGGGAGCTGTTTTTT.

J is TRBJ2-7 and V is TRBV29-1; 8 positions agree with TRBD2. The V and J ends lost 5 bases and 4 bases, in that order; junction bases with no gene match: 7. The CDR3 spans 13 residues. CDR1 SQVTM and CDR2 ANQGSEA come from the germline V gene. This chain's CDR3 is CSVRPGLGYEQYF. The CDR3 bases are TGCAGCGTTCGCCCGGGACTAGGGTACGAGCAGTACTTC.

The V and J genes are TRBV5-1 and TRBJ2-3; D ambiguous. CDR1 SGHRS and CDR2 YFSETQ come from the germline V gene. The CDR3 loop spans 15 amino acids. Trimming took 2 bases from V and 0 from J, leaving 10 bases between them. The CDR3: CASSLVPQSTDTQYF. DNA of the CDR3: TGCGCCAGCAGCTTAGTACCACAGAGCACAGATACGCAGTATTTT.

The chain's CDR3 is CASSPRGTLNSNQPQHF. The CDR3, as DNA: TGTGCCAGCTCACCACGCGGGACTTTGAATAGCAATCAGCCCCAGCATTTT. The J gene is TRBJ1-5, the V gene TRBV18; perhaps TRBD1 as D (5 bases). Germline CDR1 is KGHSH and CDR2 is LQKENI. The CDR3 contains 17 residues. Trimming removed 1 base from V and 0 bases from J, with 13 bases in between. The full variable domain, its missing parts supplied by reference TRBV18 and TRBJ1-5, is NAGVMQNPRHLVRRRGQEARLRCSPMKGHSHVYWYRQLPEEGLKFMVYLQKENIIDESGMPKERFSAEFPKEGPSILRIQQVVRGDSAAYFCASSPRGTLNSNQPQHFGDGTRLSIL.

In DNA form, the CDR3 reads TGTGCCAGCAGTTTCGGGAGTCCGCAGGAGACCCAGTACTTC. This encodes CASSFGSPQETQYF. The chain recombines TRBV6-5 with TRBJ2-5, with a possible D match to TRBD2 (6 bases). V lost 4 bases and J 5 bases, leaving 14 bases between the germline ends. The CDR3 is 14 amino acids. Germline lookup yields CDR1 MNHEY and CDR2 SVGAGI.

This clone was recorded once. The J gene is TRBJ2-1, the V gene TRBV9, with 9 bases identical to TRBD2. CDR1 SGDLS and CDR2 YYNGEE come from the germline V gene. Losses at the gene ends were 0 bases for V and 6 bases for J; bases not matched to a gene: 4. The CDR3 is 15 residues long. The CDR3 sequence is CASSVDLAGINEQFF. The CDR3 nucleotides read TGTGCCAGCAGCGTAGATCTAGCGGGAATCAATGAGCAGTTCTTC.

The rearrangement links TRBV18 to TRBJ2-5; 7 bases line up with TRBD2. Trimming cost V 6 bases and J 1 base; bases outside gene matches: 14. The length of the CDR3 is 17 residues. Germline CDR1 KGHSH, CDR2 LQKENI. The CDR3 bases are TGTGCCAGCTCCAACCCAGGGCGGGAGAGTCGCCAAGAGACCCAGTACTTC. Protein sequence: CASSNPGRESRQETQYF.

This chain links TRBV28 with TRBJ1-2, with D tentatively TRBD1 (6 bases). Germline values: CDR1 MDHEN, CDR2 SYDVKM. V lost 3 bases and J 2 bases, leaving 19 bases between the germline ends. The CDR3 length is 17 residues. CDR3 sequence reads: CASSLGSAGGANYGYTF. Here the CDR3 DNA reads TGTGCCAGCAGTTTGGGCAGTGCTGGGGGCGCAAACTATGGCTACACCTTC.

The chain has TRBV7-2 and TRBJ2-1, with 8 bases matching TRBD2. Germline V gene lookup returns CDR1 SGHTA and CDR2 FQGNSA. V was pared by 5 bases and J by 16 bases, with 10 bases of the junction left unmatched. This CDR3 is built from 12 residues. In DNA form, the CDR3 reads TGTGCCAGCAGCCCACCGGGACTAGAGAAATTCTTC. Its protein is CASSPPGLEKFF.

This clone occurred once. The chain has TRBV7-2 and TRBJ2-7; the match to TRBD1 covers 7 bases. The trim removed 5 bases at V and 5 bases at J, leaving 3 bases unmatched. Germline CDR1 reads SGHTA; CDR2 reads FQGNSA. The CDR3 consists of 12 residues. CDR3 in amino acids: CASSLTGDEQYF. The CDR3 DNA is TGTGCCAGCAGCCTCACAGGGGACGAGCAGTACTTC.

CDR3 amino acids: CASRSGLALGTDTQYF. Written as DNA, the CDR3 is TGTGCCAGTAGATCGGGACTAGCCTTAGGCACAGATACGCAGTATTTT. This chain connects TRBV19 to TRBJ2-3, with TRBD2 matching 9 bases. Germline lookup yields CDR1 LNHDA and CDR2 SQIVND (reference sequence). The CDR3 is 16 residues long. V shed 6 bases, J shed 1 base, and the junction held 8 bases outside the gene matches.

The CDR3 region has the DNA TGTGCCAGCAGACCAGCAGGGGGCGCTGGGGGCTACACCTTC. Translated: CASRPAGGAGGYTF. This chain joins TRBV27 and TRBJ1-2; the match to TRBD1 covers 8 bases. CDR1 and CDR2 from the germline V gene are MNHEY and SMNVEV (reference sequence). The junction had 11 bases not matched to a gene; V was cut back by 6 bases and J by 8 bases. The CDR3 is 14 residues long.

The chain has TRBV9 and TRBJ2-3; 11 nucleotides align to TRBD1. The trim removed 4 bases at V and 3 bases at J, leaving 7 bases unmatched. Per germline, CDR1 SGDLS and CDR2 YYNGEE. The CDR3 extends over 16 amino acids. CDR3 DNA: TGTGCCAGCAGCATCGGGACAGGGGGTAGGACAGATACGCAGTATTTT. It encodes CASSIGTGGRTDTQYF.

The chain couples TRBV7-6 to TRBJ1-1; weak D call: TRBD1 (6 bases). This CDR3 spans 16 amino acids. V dropped 1 base and J dropped 0 bases, with 12 bases sitting between them. Germline-derived CDR1 and CDR2 are SGHVS and FNYEAQ. CDR3 residues: CASSLDRDFMNTEAFF. DNA of the CDR3: TGTGCCAGCAGCTTAGACAGGGATTTCATGAACACTGAAGCTTTCTTT.

There are a few counts of this clone. This sequence joins TRBV4-2 and TRBJ2-1, with TRBD2 matching 11 bases. The CDR3 contains 17 residues. V trimming: 0 bases; J trimming: 5 bases; junction bases outside the gene matches: 6. The V gene's germline CDR1 is LGHNA and CDR2 YNFKEQ. The CDR3, as DNA: TGTGCCAGCAGCCAAGATCCGAGACTAGCGGGAAACAATGAGCAGTTCTTC. Protein: CASSQDPRLAGNNEQFF.